What follows describes a single T cell receptor beta chain. What antigen it recognizes has not been identified. No clone much larger than this one lies a single base away; base qualities are absent. The time point label corresponds to: after hematopoietic stem cell transplant. PRAID was a condition in which autoinflammation came alongside prominent immunodeficiency. T-cell subsets (conventional T cells, CD8+ T cells, regulatory T cells, T follicular helper cells) were sorted before TRB sequencing. The sample originates from a study of stem cell transplantation in POMP-related autoinflammatory disease (dated by TCRdb to the early 2020s). Background on the whole study: The study hypothesized that defective thymoproteasomes impair MHC class I-dependent CD8+ T-cell differentiation and positive selection, skewing the TRB repertoire. Before transplant, patients showed CD4+ naive T-cell skewing, low CD8+ T-cell proportions, and reduced T-cell cytokine secretion. DNA chimerism analysis after transplant demonstrated 100% donor engraftment of neutrophils and platelets for up to one year. The effect of POMP deficiency on T-cell receptor beta repertoire diversity and CDR3 characteristics was assessed by high-throughput TRB sequencing. General study outcomes and caveats: The trend toward lower diversity and increased clonality in PRAID patients was statistically significant only for regulatory T cells. Across all analyzed T-cell subsets, PRAID patients tended toward lower TRB diversity and higher clonality. The number of unique TRB V-J gene pairings was restricted in PRAID patients.

The method was the immunoSEQ multiplex PCR assay. The authors processed their data as follows. Shannon entropy, which accounts for clonal size distribution, was used to quantify repertoire diversity. The Gini-Simpson index (Simpson_1-D) was used to measure inequality in clonotype distribution. The clones in this table, taken by TCRdb from immuneACCESS, are in-frame only. Not every clone is retained; where verified, under half of the shortfall comes from an unresolved V gene, and the cause of the rest is unknown. D and trimming were read from the DNA, whereas the V and J calls and clone size are those reported in that table. The sample table lists 4,500 to 5,500 clones, roughly 90% of them with a count of one. The biggest ten clones account for approximately 2.4% of the sample. The sample in question was CD8+ T cells from PBMCs, obtained after stem cell transplantation. The sequence was obtained from a human patient with POMP-related autoinflammation and immune dysregulation (PRAID). Because of the transplant, the T cells may be the graft donor's rather than the patient's own.

The sequenced DNA is TGTGCCAGCAGGGGATGGGGGGACCCGGCCCGGGAGCTGTTTTTT. Its translation is CASRGWGDPARELFF. Here the chain combines TRBV7-9 and TRBJ2-2; a tentative D call is TRBD2 (6 bases match). The CDR3, cysteine through phenylalanine, is 15 amino acids long. The DNA shown is the 45-base CDR3, in frame from base 1. Reading the germline V gene (reference sequence) gives CDR1 SEHNR and CDR2 FQNEAQ. V and J lose 6 bases and 9 bases, and a span of 20 bases separates them.